The 5 T cell receptor beta chains reported below all come from one sample, sequenced in a study of T cell changes during pregnancy in multiple sclerosis. Produced via immunoSEQ multiplex PCR; TCRdb's table is partial and in-frame only. The sample carries some 80,000 clones, 94% recorded once. Here the sequenced sample was CD4+ T cells from peripheral blood mononuclear cells, taken after pregnancy. Source of these receptors: a female donor with multiple sclerosis, enrolled in a pregnancy study.

The chain couples TRBV28 to TRBJ2-3; unclear D gene. CDR1 is MDHEN, CDR2 SYDVKM, per germline. The length of the CDR3 is 13 residues. Trimming removed 6 bases from V and 8 bases from J, with 15 bases in between. The CDR3 loop is CASRSTLVGTQYF. DNA of the CDR3: TGTGCCAGCAGGAGTACTCTAGTTGGTACGCAGTATTTT.

The chain recombines TRBV28 with TRBJ1-3; TRBD1 aligns across 12 bases. The junction had 10 bases not matched to a gene; V was cut back by 7 bases and J by 3 bases. The CDR3 length is 17 residues. Germline assignment: CDR1 MDHEN and CDR2 SYDVKM. The CDR3 here is CASNSPGTGGNGNTIYF. CDR3 coding DNA: TGTGCCAGCAACAGTCCCGGGACAGGGGGCAATGGAAACACCATATATTTT.

The chain uses TRBV27 and TRBJ1-2; 9 bases align to TRBD1. V lost 6 bases, J lost 4 bases, and 3 bases stayed unmatched. The CDR3 runs to 13 residues. Germline CDR1 MNHEY, CDR2 SMNVEV (reference sequence). CDR3 loop: CASRLTGGYGYTF. CDR3 nucleotide sequence: TGTGCCAGCAGGTTGACAGGGGGCTATGGCTACACCTTC.

The chain couples TRBV19 to TRBJ2-5, with D tentatively TRBD1 (6 bases). The CDR3 contains 14 residues. V gave up 5 bases and J gave up 3 bases, with 13 bases separating them. CDR1 is LNHDA, CDR2 SQIVND, per germline (reference sequence). DNA for the CDR3: TGTGCCAGTAGTCCACAGGGTTCTGAAGAGACCCAGTACTTC. This translates into CASSPQGSEETQYF.

The chain links TRBV5-1 to TRBJ2-5; D remains unclear. This CDR3 is built from 13 residues. The germline V and J ends were trimmed by 4 bases and 1 base, with 8 bases remaining between them. The germline V gene has CDR1 SGHRS and CDR2 YFSETQ. CDR3 loop: CASSLTRQETQYF. DNA for the CDR3: TGCGCCAGCAGCCTCACACGCCAAGAGACCCAGTACTTC. Together with reference TRBV5-1 and TRBJ2-5, the CDR3 gives the full variable domain: KAGVTQTPRYLIKTRGQQVTLSCSPISGHRSVSWYQQTPGQGLQFLFEYFSETQRNKGNFPGRFSGRQFSNSRSEMNVSTLELGDSALYLCASSLTRQETQYFGPGTRLLVL.